The 30 T cell receptor beta chains presented below share a single source sample, sequenced in a study of B cell selection in AIRE deficiency. Sorted regulatory T cells were CD4-positive, CD25-high and CD127-low or negative. The data were produced by immunoSEQ multiplex PCR, yet TCRdb's version contains in-frame clones alone and is incomplete. The sample lists thousands of clones, 87% occurring once. Source material: Tregs sorted from PBMCs. These receptors all come from a human donor with AIRE deficiency.

This rearrangement joins TRBV5-1 to TRBJ1-2; maybe TRBD1 (6 bases). This CDR3 comprises 12 residues. Germline CDR1 and CDR2: SGHRS and YFSETQ. The ends were cut back, 4 bases at V and 8 bases at J, with 12 bases in the middle. CDR3 region: CASSLQGNGYTF. The CDR3 bases are TGCGCCAGCAGCCTGCAGGGGAACGGCTACACCTTC. Drawing the rest from reference TRBV5-1 and TRBJ1-2, the complete variable domain is KAGVTQTPRYLIKTRGQQVTLSCSPISGHRSVSWYQQTPGQGLQFLFEYFSETQRNKGNFPGRFSGRQFSNSRSEMNVSTLELGDSALYLCASSLQGNGYTFGSGTRLTVV.

The V and J genes are TRBV5-6 and TRBJ2-3, with 9 bases that match TRBD1. Trimming took 0 bases from V and 9 from J; bases not matched to a gene: 5. CDR3 length: 14 residues. In germline, CDR1 is SGHDT, CDR2 YYEEEE. The CDR3 region has the DNA TGTGCCAGCAGCTTGGACAGGGGGCTCGGGACGCAGTATTTT. Amino acid sequence: CASSLDRGLGTQYF.

The chain employs TRBV7-2 and TRBJ2-7; 15 positions match TRBD2. CDR3 length: 15 residues. Germline V lookup: CDR1 SGHTA, CDR2 FQGNSA. After removal of 4 bases from V and 3 bases from J, the junction contained 1 base not matched to a gene. CDR3 residues: CASSWGLAGGYEQYF. CDR3 DNA sequence: TGTGCCAGCAGCTGGGGACTAGCGGGGGGCTACGAGCAGTACTTC.

This chain joins TRBV28 and TRBJ1-3; TRBD1 agrees at 7 bases. This CDR3 is 15 amino acids long. Germline assignment: CDR1 MDHEN and CDR2 SYDVKM. V lost 7 bases, J lost 4 bases, and 10 bases stayed unmatched. The CDR3 region is CASTSADRVGNTIYF. CDR3 in DNA: TGTGCCAGCACCTCCGCAGACAGGGTGGGAAACACCATATATTTT.

V gene TRBV5-1 combines with J gene TRBJ1-3; D is undetermined. The germline V and J ends were trimmed by 0 bases and 0 bases, with 4 bases remaining between them. Germline CDR1 reads SGHRS; CDR2 reads YFSETQ. The CDR3 has 14 residues. The CDR3 spells CASSLGGSGNTIYF. The CDR3 DNA sequence: TGCGCCAGCAGCTTGGGGGGCTCTGGAAACACCATATATTTT.

CDR3 sequence: CASSHWEVNYGYTF. In DNA form, the CDR3 reads TGTGCCAGCAGCCATTGGGAAGTAAACTATGGCTACACCTTC. V is TRBV5-6 and J is TRBJ1-2; D gene unclear. Trimming stripped 4 bases from V and 2 bases from J, with 12 bases between. The CDR3 has 14 amino acids. The germline V gene has CDR1 SGHDT and CDR2 YYEEEE.

This rearrangement joins TRBV28 to TRBJ2-7, with D uncertain. Trimming stripped 4 bases from V and 4 bases from J, with 14 bases between. CDR1 and CDR2 from the germline V gene are MDHEN and SYDVKM. The CDR3 runs 14 residues. CDR3 region: CASSSLLNVYEQYF. In DNA, the CDR3 is TGTGCCAGCAGTTCCCTCCTTAATGTTTACGAGCAGTACTTC.

The chain links TRBV11-2 to TRBJ1-4; 8 bases map to TRBD1. The CDR3 contains 15 residues. Germline-derived CDR1 and CDR2 are SGHAT and FQNNGV. V shed 4 bases, J shed 3 bases, and the junction held 4 bases outside the gene matches. CDR3 sequence: CASSSRQGSNEKLFF. CDR3 coding DNA: TGTGCCAGCAGCTCTAGACAGGGGTCTAATGAAAAACTGTTTTTT.

This clone is termed large. The V gene is TRBV30, the J gene TRBJ1-5; D perhaps matches TRBD1 (5 bases). The CDR3 runs to 12 residues. Germline V gives CDR1 GTSNPN, CDR2 SVGIG (reference sequence). V shed 5 bases and J shed 4 bases, with 9 bases lying between them. The CDR3 region is CAWSRGNQPQHF. CDR3 nucleotide sequence: TGTGCCTGGTCCCGGGGGAATCAGCCCCAGCATTTT.

V usage is TRBV30 and J usage is TRBJ1-1; 9 positions match TRBD1. Germline CDR1 and CDR2: GTSNPN and SVGIG (reference sequence). The CDR3 has 13 amino acids. Losses at the gene ends were 5 bases for V and 6 bases for J; bases not matched to a gene: 7. The CDR3 DNA sequence: TGTGCCTGGGGACAGGGGCAACTCCCTGAAGCTTTCTTT. It encodes CAWGQGQLPEAFF.

The chain carries TRBV6-1 and TRBJ1-6; D is possibly TRBD1 (5 bases). The ends were cut back, 6 bases at V and 15 bases at J, with 18 bases in the middle. Per the germline V gene, CDR1 is MNHNS and CDR2 is SASEGT. This CDR3 is built from 13 residues. This CDR3 is CASRRIGAAVLHF. In nucleotides, the CDR3 is TGTGCCAGCAGAAGAATTGGGGCGGCGGTCCTCCACTTT.

Remarks on this clone: The germline gene is not matched at one end of the junction; a read error may be the cause. This chain connects TRBV7-7 to TRBJ2-5, with TRBD1 matching over 9 bases. Germline V gives CDR1 SSHAT, CDR2 FNYEAQ (reference sequence). This CDR3 spans 14 amino acids. The CDR3 sequence is CASSRDRAEETQYF. In DNA form, the CDR3 reads TGTGCTAGCAGCCGGGACAGGGCAGAAGAGACCCAGTACTTC. Variable domain in full (rest from reference TRBV7-7 and TRBJ2-5): GAGVSQSPRYKVTKRGQDVTLRCDPISSHATLYWYQQALGQGPEFLTYFNYEAQPDKSGLPSDRFSAERPEGSISTLTIQRTEQRDSAMYRCASSRDRAEETQYFGPGTRLLVL.

This chain links TRBV5-1 with TRBJ2-5; no firm D call. Germline CDR1 SGHRS, CDR2 YFSETQ. Trimming pared 4 bases from V and 4 bases from J, leaving 14 bases between. This CDR3 contains 14 residues. CDR3 nucleotides: TGCGCCAGCAGCACGGGCCCCGGAGTAGAGACCCAGTACTTC. It translates to CASSTGPGVETQYF.

This chain links TRBV6-5 with TRBJ1-1; TRBD1 might be the D (6 bases). With 6 bases removed from V and 7 bases from J, the gap between germline ends came to 9 bases. The CDR3 length is 11 residues. CDR1 and CDR2 (germline): MNHEY, SVGAGI. The chain's CDR3 is CASRRTDEAFF. DNA of the CDR3: TGTGCCAGCAGACGGACAGATGAAGCTTTCTTT.

This sequence joins TRBV27 and TRBJ2-1, with 8 bases fitting TRBD2. Germline V gene sequence: CDR1 MNHEY, CDR2 SMNVEV (reference sequence). This CDR3 has 15 amino acids. Trimming cost V 5 bases and J 4 bases; bases outside gene matches: 7. The CDR3 bases are TGTGCCAGCAGTCCAAGGACTAGCCTTTACAATGAGCAGTTCTTC. This sequence encodes CASSPRTSLYNEQFF.

The rearrangement links TRBV5-4 to TRBJ1-4; D gene ambiguous. Between the trimmed V and J ends, which lost 5 bases and 1 base, there was a span of 12 bases. CDR1 and CDR2 from the germline V gene are SGHNT and YYREEE (reference sequence). The CDR3 extends over 15 amino acids. CDR3 sequence (DNA): TGTGCCAGCAGAAACGGCCCGGAAACTAATGAAAAACTGTTTTTT. It specifies CASRNGPETNEKLFF.

The V call is TRBV5-1, the J call TRBJ2-3; TRBD2 aligns across 7 bases. The germline gives CDR1 SGHRS, CDR2 YFSETQ. The CDR3 contains 13 residues. V dropped 7 bases and J dropped 2; count of bases not matched to a gene: 4. The CDR3 sequence: CASYQRDTDTQYF. As DNA, the CDR3 is TGCGCCAGCTACCAGCGGGACACAGATACGCAGTATTTT.

About this clone itself: A junction end diverges from the germline sequence, so it may reflect a read error. Other DNA sequences in this specimen translate into the identical CDR3. This chain connects TRBV11-2 to TRBJ2-7; D remains unclear. The CDR3 sequence is 15 residues long. Germline V CDR1 and CDR2: SGHAT, FQNNGV. The CDR3 sequence is CASSLAGPKSYEQYF. The CDR3 nucleotides read TGTGCCAGCAGCTTAGCAGGCCCGAAGTCCTACGAACAGTACTTC.

This rearrangement joins TRBV30 to TRBJ1-1, with a weak D call TRBD1 (5 bases). The CDR3 sequence is 14 residues long. Germline-derived CDR1 and CDR2 are GTSNPN and SVGIG (reference sequence). V lost 2 bases and J lost 0, with 10 bases in between. The CDR3 DNA sequence: TGTGCCTGGAGTAGAAGGGGTATGAACACTGAAGCTTTCTTT. Translating gives CAWSRRGMNTEAFF. Filled out from reference TRBV30 and TRBJ1-1, the complete variable domain reads SQTIHQWPATLVQPVGSPLSLECTVEGTSNPNLYWYRQAAGRGLQLLFYSVGIGQISSEVPQNLSASRPQDRQFILSSKKLLLSDSGFYLCAWSRRGMNTEAFFGQGTRLTVV.

J is TRBJ1-5 and V is TRBV6-1; a weak D match, TRBD1 (6 bases). Per germline, CDR1 MNHNS and CDR2 SASEGT. V lost 7 bases and J 7 bases, leaving 14 bases between the germline ends. The CDR3 is 13 amino acids. CDR3 sequence: CASKSGAWQPQHF. In nucleotides, the CDR3 is TGTGCCAGCAAATCGGGGGCCTGGCAGCCCCAGCATTTT.

The chain carries TRBV5-5 and TRBJ2-5, with D hard to call. Trimming left V 2 bases short and J 5 bases short, with 10 bases between. CDR1 and CDR2 (germline): SGHKS, YYEKEE (reference sequence). CDR3 length equals 13 residues. Written as DNA, the CDR3 is TGTGCCAGCAGCTTCGGACGGCCGGAGACCCAGTACTTC. This translates into CASSFGRPETQYF. The complete variable domain, with remaining parts taken from reference TRBV5-5 and TRBJ2-5, reads DAGVTQSPTHLIKTRGQQVTLRCSPISGHKSVSWYQQVLGQGPQFIFQYYEKEERGRGNFPDRFSARQFPNYSSELNVNALLLGDSALYLCASSFGRPETQYFGPGTRLLVL.

The chain employs TRBV6-4 and TRBJ1-2, with D unclear. The V gene's germline CDR1 is MRHNA and CDR2 SNTAGT. V gave up 4 bases and J gave up 4 bases, with 28 bases separating them. The CDR3 consists of 19 residues. DNA for the CDR3: TGTGCCAGCAGTGGATCGACGAGAGCAGCGCACGGAAAGACCTATGGCTACACCTTC. Translating it yields CASSGSTRAAHGKTYGYTF.

The V call is TRBV10-3, the J call TRBJ1-6; 7 positions agree with TRBD1. V lost 8 bases and J lost 3; bases outside the gene matches: 7. There are 15 residues in the CDR3. Germline V lookup: CDR1 ENHRY, CDR2 SYGVKD. The CDR3 DNA reads as TGTGCCATCCGGGACCGACAGGGCTATAATTCACCCCTCCACTTT. It translates to CAIRDRQGYNSPLHF.

The gene calls are TRBV5-6 and TRBJ1-3; 7 positions agree with TRBD1. The V gene end was trimmed by 0 bases and the J gene end by 4 bases; junction bases not matched to a gene: 10. Germline CDR1 and CDR2: SGHDT and YYEEEE. This CDR3 is 17 amino acids long. CDR3 in amino acids: CASSLVARGYLGNTIYF. For the CDR3, the DNA is TGTGCCAGCAGCTTGGTTGCCAGGGGGTACCTCGGAAACACCATATATTTT.

This clone has only a few counts. CDR3 in amino acids: CASSVYPGANTEAFF. For the CDR3, the DNA is TGTGCCAGCAGCGTATATCCCGGTGCTAACACTGAAGCTTTCTTT. The chain employs TRBV9 and TRBJ1-1; D remains unclear. Trimming left V 1 base short and J 2 bases short, with 12 bases between. Germline V CDR1 and CDR2: SGDLS, YYNGEE. CDR3 length equals 15 residues.

This sequence joins TRBV5-1 and TRBJ1-4; the D gene is possibly TRBD1 (5 bases). V was shortened by 1 base and J by 2 bases, with 9 bases between the two germline ends. Per the germline V gene, CDR1 is SGHRS and CDR2 is YFSETQ. The length of the CDR3 is 15 residues. The CDR3 nucleotides are TGCGCCAGCAGCTTGAAGGGGACGACTAATGAAAAACTGTTTTTT. Translation gives CASSLKGTTNEKLFF.

This chain connects TRBV11-1 to TRBJ2-7; D remains ambiguous. Trimming cost V 0 bases and J 9 bases, with 12 bases left between them. Germline values: CDR1 SGHAT, CDR2 FQDESV (reference sequence). There are 13 residues in the CDR3. Here the CDR3 DNA reads TGTGCCAGCAGCTTAGCGGGCGGAACGGGGCAGTACTTC. It codes for CASSLAGGTGQYF.

This clone was counted once. The rearrangement joins TRBV9 to TRBJ1-3; the match to TRBD1 covers 8 bases. The CDR3 is 15 amino acids. CDR1 is SGDLS and CDR2 is YYNGEE in the germline V gene. V gave up 4 bases and J gave up 6 bases; unmatched junction bases: 9. The CDR3 spells CASSPRQGWENTIYF. In DNA, the CDR3 is TGTGCCAGCAGCCCAAGACAGGGGTGGGAAAACACCATATATTTT. Complete variable domain (other parts from reference TRBV9 and TRBJ1-3): DSGVTQTPKHLITATGQRVTLRCSPRSGDLSVYWYQQSLDQGLQFLIQYYNGEERAKGNILERFSAQQFPDLHSELNLSSLELGDSALYFCASSPRQGWENTIYFGEGSWLTVV.

The genes are TRBV5-1 and TRBJ2-2, with TRBD1 matching over 7 bases. V lost 4 bases and J lost 5; bases outside the gene matches: 14. The CDR3 has 17 residues. Germline V gene data show CDR1 as SGHRS and CDR2 as YFSETQ. The CDR3 spells CASSLAQTGWTTGELFF. CDR3 DNA sequence: TGCGCCAGCAGCCTGGCTCAGACAGGGTGGACTACCGGGGAGCTGTTTTTT. Based on the CDR3 plus reference TRBV5-1 and TRBJ2-2, the full variable domain is KAGVTQTPRYLIKTRGQQVTLSCSPISGHRSVSWYQQTPGQGLQFLFEYFSETQRNKGNFPGRFSGRQFSNSRSEMNVSTLELGDSALYLCASSLAQTGWTTGELFFGEGSRLTVL.

This chain uses TRBV2 with TRBJ2-7, with D possibly TRBD1 on 6 matching bases. This CDR3 is built from 12 residues. Germline-derived CDR1 and CDR2 are SNHLY and FYNNEI. V was clipped by 6 bases and J by 3 bases, with 9 bases between them. CDR3 sequence: CASRTGFYEQYF. CDR3 coding DNA: TGTGCCAGCAGGACAGGTTTCTACGAGCAGTACTTC.